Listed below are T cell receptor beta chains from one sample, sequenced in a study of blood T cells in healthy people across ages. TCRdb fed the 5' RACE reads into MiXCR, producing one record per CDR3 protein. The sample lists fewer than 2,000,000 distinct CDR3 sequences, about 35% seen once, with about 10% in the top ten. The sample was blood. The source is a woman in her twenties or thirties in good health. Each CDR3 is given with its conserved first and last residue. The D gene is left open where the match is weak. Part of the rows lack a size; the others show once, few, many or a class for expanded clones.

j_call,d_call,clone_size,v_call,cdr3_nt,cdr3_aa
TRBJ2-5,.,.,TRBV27,TGTGCCAGCAGTTTTTCGGGGACCGAGTACCAAGAGACCCAGTACTTC,CASSFSGTEYQETQYF
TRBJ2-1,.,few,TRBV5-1,TGCGCCAGCAGCCCCCTTTCACGAAGCTCCTACAATGAGCAGTTCTTC,CASSPLSRSSYNEQFF
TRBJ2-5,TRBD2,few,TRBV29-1,TGCAGCGTTAAGCGGGAGAATCAAGAGACCCAGTACTTC,CSVKRENQETQYF
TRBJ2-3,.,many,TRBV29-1,TGCAGCGTTGTCCCCAGGGCTGGTCTAGGTACGCAGTATTTT,CSVVPRAGLGTQYF
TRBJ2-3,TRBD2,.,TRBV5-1,TGCGCCAGCAGCTTGGAAGCTAGCGGGGTCTCAGATACGCAGTATTTT,CASSLEASGVSDTQYF
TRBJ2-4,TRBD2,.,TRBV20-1,TGCAGTGCCAGTGGGGCTAGCGGGAGGGGGAAAAACATTCAGCACTTC,CSASGASGRGKNIQHF
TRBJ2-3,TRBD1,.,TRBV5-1,TGCGCCAGCAGCTACCCCCAGGGGGACCTCCGCCGGGATACGCAGTATTTT,CASSYPQGDLRRDTQYF
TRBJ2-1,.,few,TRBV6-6,TGTGCCAGCACACACACGGGAAGGGGTAATGAGCAGTTCTTC,CASTHTGRGNEQFF
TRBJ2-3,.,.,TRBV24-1,TGTGCCACCAGCAAGGAGGATACGCAGTATTTT,CATSKEDTQYF
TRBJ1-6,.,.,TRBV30,TGTGCCTGGATCTCACGGCGGGGCTATAATTCACCCCTCCACTTT,CAWISRRGYNSPLHF
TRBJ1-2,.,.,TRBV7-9,TGTGCCAGCAGTTTCCAGGAGGGCGCGCCCTATGGCTACACCTTC,CASSFQEGAPYGYTF
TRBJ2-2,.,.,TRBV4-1,TGCGCCAGCAGCCCCGGGGGTAGCGCACAGGCGGGGACCGGGGAGCTGTTTTTT,CASSPGGSAQAGTGELFF
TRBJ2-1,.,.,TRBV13,TGTGCCAGCGGGCAGGGGAGATCCAATGAGCAGTTCTTC,CASGQGRSNEQFF
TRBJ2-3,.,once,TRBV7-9,TGTGCCAGCAGCTCGCGGGTGAGGTTAAGCACAGATACGCAGTATTTT,CASSSRVRLSTDTQYF
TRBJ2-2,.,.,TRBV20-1,TGCAGTGCCCCCAAACCGAGGAGGGTGAACACCGGGGAGCTGTTTTTT,CSAPKPRRVNTGELFF